Given below is one TCR beta chain in context. Its cognate antigen is unknown. The record originates from a study of cytomegalovirus exposure and HLA in healthy donors. Across the study: Approximately 80 million unique TCRs, all from HLA-typed donors, were included in an early release of the data. Whole-study findings and limits: For most TCR sequences rarity was the rule, although some public TCRs occurred in many donors.

Per the germline V gene, CDR1 is SGHDT and CDR2 is YYEEEE. The CDR3 totals 11 residues. The V gene end was trimmed by 6 bases and the J gene end by 7 bases; junction bases not matched to a gene: 4. The PCR had 60 Vbeta and 13 Jbeta primers. Profiled with immunoSEQ multiplex PCR; TCRdb holds only in-frame clones, not every one. The sample yields more than 140,000 clones, 60% to 80% seen once. Sequencing was carried out using PBMCs. The chain joins TRBV5-6 to TRBJ2-7; 7 bases fit TRBD2. The receptor's source is a male donor in good health and CMV-seronegative. The DNA for the CDR3 is TGTGCCAGCACCTGGGGAGGGGAGCAGTACTTC. Protein: CASTWGGEQYF.